This T cell receptor (beta chain) was obtained from a study of blood T cell repertoires in COVID-19. Study in general: Nucleic acid was either cDNA or gDNA, and it came from T cells, B-cell-depleted T cells, or PBMCs.

Method: immunoSEQ multiplex PCR; TCRdb's copy keeps in-frame clones and lacks some. The data contain 45,000 to 50,000 clones, roughly 84% of them singletons. Per germline, CDR1 MDHEN and CDR2 SYDVKM. The V end lost 8 bases, the J end lost 6 bases, and 13 bases lay between the germline ends. This CDR3 has 13 amino acids. The TCR was taken from a man in his 70s with acute or convalescent COVID-19. The specimen sequenced was peripheral blood. The chain links TRBV28 to TRBJ1-4; D not resolved. In nucleotides, the CDR3 is TGTGCCAGCCAAAACACGGGAGATGAAAAACTGTTTTTT. Translating it yields CASQNTGDEKLFF.